Sequencing of this TCR beta chain was carried out in a study of blood T cell repertoires in COVID-19. Enrolled during active infection, Seattle patients were then followed longitudinally. Authors' data handling: Counts of nucleated cells, estimated from reference gene primer amplification, were obtained. TCRdb keeps only in-frame clones here, not all; method: immunoSEQ multiplex PCR. That table furnishes V, J and clone size, whereas the DNA furnished D and trimming. The table lists about 74,000 clones, approximately 90% of them singletons. Germline values: CDR1 SQVTM, CDR2 ANQGSEA. The CDR3 has 16 amino acids. Unmatched junction bases numbered 7, after V lost 5 bases and J lost 0 bases.

This TCR derives from a man aged 50 or older with COVID-19, enrolled during active disease. The V call is TRBV29-1, the J call TRBJ2-6; 7 positions agree with TRBD1. Sequenced input: peripheral blood. The CDR3 sequence: CSVTGDSVSGANVLTF. CDR3 in DNA: TGCAGCGTTACAGGGGATTCCGTCTCTGGGGCCAACGTCCTGACTTTC.